This T cell receptor beta chain was identified during a study of blood T cell repertoires in COVID-19. Study-wide background: Sample material is recorded as cDNA or gDNA derived from T cells, B-cell-depleted T cells, or PBMCs.

Authors' analysis steps: From reference gene primer amplification, estimates of nucleated cell counts were derived. Sequencing used immunoSEQ multiplex PCR; TCRdb keeps in-frame clones, though not all of them. Clone size and the V and J calls come from that table; the DNA yielded D and trimming. The table includes tens of thousands of clones, just over 85% detected once. The CDR3 consists of 12 residues. Germline CDR1 KGHDR, CDR2 SFDVKD. Trimming pared 0 bases from V and 6 bases from J, leaving 4 bases between. The genes are TRBV24-1 and TRBJ1-2; D not certain. The sequence was collected from a man between 65 and 85 years old in a cohort sampled during active COVID-19. Sequenced material: peripheral blood. The CDR3 here is CATSDLVDGYTF. DNA for the CDR3: TGTGCCACCAGTGATTTGGTCGATGGCTACACCTTC.